The 29 T cell receptor beta chains listed next were all sequenced from one sample in a study of regulatory T cells in long-lasting Graves disease (dated by TCRdb to the early 2020s). Sample time point, as interpreted from the label and publication: newly diagnosed GD, antithyroid drugs for less than 3 months. For both TCR sequencing and RNA sequencing, RNA was extracted from PBMCs using TRIzol. The library was generated by multiplex PCR. TCRdb records Illumina HiSeq 4000 as the sequencer. TCR beta libraries were built with iRepertoire HTBI primers and Arm-PCR amplification of CDR3 regions. Through fastp at Q25 and MiXCR, TCRdb rebuilt clones from the public reads, retaining in-frame beta chains. Under each unique CDR3 protein, matching rows form one entry showing the most common genes and DNA. The sample table records fewer than 650,000 distinct CDR3 sequences; about 15% of these occur just once. 15% to 20% of the sample rests with the top ten.

The sample was also linked to a second study, of T cells in Graves' hyperthyroidism and ophthalmopathy.

The sample was peripheral blood mononuclear cells (PBMCs), taken at new diagnosis, from a patient treated with antithyroid drugs. The receptors come from a woman aged 25 to 39 with Graves disease. Donor details come from another sample of the same person, matched by shared clones.

V and J are TRBV10-3 and TRBJ2-2, with D unclear. CDR3 length equals 13 residues. V gave up 4 bases and J gave up 2 bases, with 5 bases separating them. The germline V gene has CDR1 ENHRY and CDR2 SYGVKD. CDR3 residues: CAISGGNTGELFF. The CDR3 DNA reads as TGTGCCATCAGTGGAGGTAACACCGGGGAGCTGTTTTTT.

On this clonotype: A much larger clone differs from this one at a single base, so this may be a read error. The chain combines TRBV6-2 or TRBV6-3 with TRBJ2-1, with D unresolved. TRBJ2-5 matches the DNA end more closely, so the J call is doubtful. Per germline, CDR1 MNHEY and CDR2 SVGEGT. This CDR3 contains 16 residues. The CDR3 coding sequence is TGTGCCAGCAGTTACTCGGTTTCCCAGGTCCAAGAGACCCAGTACTTC. It encodes CASSYSVSQVQETQYF.

This rearrangement joins TRBV7-2 to TRBJ2-3; D may be TRBD1 (6 bases). This CDR3 is 14 amino acids long. V dropped 8 bases and J dropped 6 bases, with 18 bases sitting between them. Germline V CDR1 and CDR2: SGHTA, FQGNSA. CDR3 region: CASLRQEASDTQYF. DNA for the CDR3: TGTGCCAGCCTCAGACAGGAGGCGAGTGATACGCAGTATTTT.

This clonotype was counted at least ten times. V is TRBV20-1 and J is TRBJ2-3; D gene ambiguous. This CDR3 spans 14 amino acids. Germline V lookup: CDR1 DFQATT, CDR2 SNEGSKA (reference sequence). V dropped 5 bases and J dropped 0 bases, with 12 bases sitting between them. In DNA form, the CDR3 reads TGCAGTGCTCCAGGTACCCCTAGCACAGATACGCAGTATTTT. It is translated as CSAPGTPSTDTQYF.

The chain couples TRBV6-5 to TRBJ2-3; 7 positions agree with TRBD2. CDR3 length: 19 amino acids. J lost 5 bases, V lost 0 bases, and 17 bases had no gene match. Per germline, CDR1 MNHEY and CDR2 SVGAGI. CDR3 amino acids: CASSYSTLAATSRVDTQYF. Here the CDR3 DNA reads TGTGCCAGCAGTTACTCGACGTTAGCCGCGACTAGCCGGGTAGATACGCAGTATTTT.

The rearrangement joins TRBV11-2 to TRBJ2-1, with 9 bases fitting TRBD2. The CDR3 totals 17 residues. After removal of 5 bases from V and 10 bases from J, the junction contained 18 bases not matched to a gene. The germline CDR1 and CDR2 sequences are SGHAT and FQNNGV. CDR3 DNA sequence: TGTGCCAGCAGCCTATTGCCCGGGGCTAGCGGGGAGAGAGAGCAGTTCTTC. Protein product: CASSLLPGASGEREQFF.

CDR3 region: CASSYVAGNEQFF. The CDR3 nucleotides read TGTGCCAGCAGTTACGTAGCAGGGAATGAGCAGTTCTTC. The V and J genes are TRBV6-5 and TRBJ2-1; TRBD1 might be the D (5 bases). CDR3 length: 13 amino acids. The V gene lost 2 bases and the J gene lost 7 bases, with 9 bases spanning the gap. Germline CDR1 MNHEY, CDR2 SVGAGI.

This clonotype showed up many times. This rearrangement joins TRBV28 to TRBJ1-5; 7 bases fit TRBD1. The V and J ends lost 6 bases and 6 bases, in that order; junction bases with no gene match: 5. The V gene's germline CDR1 is MDHEN and CDR2 SYDVKM. The CDR3 extends over 13 amino acids. This CDR3 reads CASRTGLGQPQHF. CDR3 bases: TGTGCCAGCAGGACAGGGTTAGGTCAGCCCCAGCATTTT.

This clonotype was seen repeatedly, ten times or more. The chain carries TRBV25-1 and TRBJ1-5; 8 positions match TRBD1. The CDR3 runs 17 residues. In germline, CDR1 is MGHDK, CDR2 SYGVNS. J gave up 2 bases and V 9 bases, and 15 bases lay outside the gene matches. DNA for the CDR3: TGTGCCAGTCTGCTTCAGACAGGGGCGACAGGCAATCAGCCCCAGCATTTT. Translating gives CASLLQTGATGNQPQHF.

This clonotype was recorded many times. The V gene is TRBV7-9, the J gene TRBJ1-1; 9 nucleotides match TRBD1. CDR1 and CDR2 (germline): SEHNR, FQNEAQ (reference sequence). Losses at the gene ends were 4 bases for V and 5 bases for J; bases not matched to a gene: 11. The CDR3 is made up of 16 amino acids. The CDR3 DNA reads as TGTGCCAGCAGCTCATCAGGTTCCGGACAGGGGACTGAAGCTTTCTTT. It specifies CASSSSGSGQGTEAFF.

This clonotype appeared many times. V and J are TRBV6-1 and TRBJ1-1, with 7 bases that match TRBD1. After removal of 3 bases from V and 4 bases from J, the junction contained 8 bases not matched to a gene. Germline-derived CDR1 and CDR2 are MNHNS and SASEGT. The CDR3 has 15 amino acids. The CDR3: CASSDKGASSTEAFF. CDR3 bases: TGTGCCAGCAGTGATAAGGGGGCCTCGAGCACTGAAGCTTTCTTT.

The CDR3 sequence: CASSYTSGRDVTQYF. The DNA of the CDR3 is TGTGCCAGCAGCTATACTAGCGGGAGGGACGTTACGCAGTATTTT. The V call is TRBV11-2, the J call TRBJ2-3; TRBD2 agrees at 13 bases. Trimming removed 4 bases from V and 8 bases from J; junction bases left unmatched: 6. Looked up from germline, CDR1 is SGHAT and CDR2 is FQNNGV. The CDR3 covers 15 residues. Filled out from reference TRBV11-2 and TRBJ2-3, the complete variable domain reads EAGVAQSPRYKIIEKRQSVAFWCNPISGHATLYWYQQILGQGPKLLIQFQNNGVVDDSQLPKDRFSAERLKGVDSTLKIQPAKLEDSAVYLCASSYTSGRDVTQYFGPGTRLTVL.

This clonotype was detected a few times. The chain is built from TRBV7-9 and TRBJ2-5, with 7 bases lining up with TRBD1. The CDR3 runs 13 residues. Losses at the gene ends were 0 bases for V and 7 bases for J; bases not matched to a gene: 2. Germline CDR1 reads SEHNR; CDR2 reads FQNEAQ (reference sequence). The CDR3 bases are TGTGCCAGCAGCTTAGCACAGGGGTCGACCCAGTACTTC. Translating it yields CASSLAQGSTQYF. Variable domain in full (rest from reference TRBV7-9 and TRBJ2-5): DTGVSQNPRHKITKRGQNVTFRCDPISEHNRLYWYRQTLGQGPEFLTYFQNEAQLEKSRLLSDRFSAERPKGSFSTLEIQRTEQGDSAMYLCASSLAQGSTQYFGPGTRLLVL.

In its sample, this clonotype was seen many times. The CDR3 DNA reads as TGTGCCAGCAGTTTACCCGGGACAGGGGGATACGAGCAGTACTTC. This codes for CASSLPGTGGYEQYF. V usage is TRBV28 and J usage is TRBJ2-7; 11 positions match TRBD1. Germline assignment: CDR1 MDHEN and CDR2 SYDVKM. With V trimmed by 2 bases and J by 4 bases, 4 bases remained unmatched. The CDR3 is made up of 15 amino acids. Supplemented by reference TRBV28 and TRBJ2-7, the full variable domain reads DVKVTQSSRYLVKRTGEKVFLECVQDMDHENMFWYRQDPGLGLRLIYFSYDVKMKEKGDIPEGYSVSREKKERFSLILESASTNQTSMYLCASSLPGTGGYEQYFGPGTRLTVT.

The sample holds a few counts of this clonotype. The chain couples TRBV24-1 to TRBJ2-3; 12 nucleotides match TRBD2. This CDR3 has 16 residues. Germline CDR1 is KGHDR and CDR2 is SFDVKD. Trimming took 4 bases from V and 3 from J; bases not matched to a gene: 4. CDR3 region: CATSDLAGGATDTQYF. CDR3 nucleotides: TGTGCCACCAGTGACCTAGCGGGAGGGGCGACAGATACGCAGTATTTT.

This clonotype was detected ten times or more. The chain employs TRBV20-1 and TRBJ2-7; TRBD2 matches at 7 bases. After removal of 1 base from V and 2 bases from J, the junction contained 2 bases not matched to a gene. Germline CDR1 and CDR2: DFQATT and SNEGSKA (reference sequence). CDR3 length: 13 residues. CDR3 nucleotide sequence: TGCAGTGCTAGAGCGGGAGGAGCCTACGAGCAGTACTTC. Encoded protein: CSARAGGAYEQYF.

This clonotype was counted at least ten times. The V and J genes are TRBV2 and TRBJ1-2; D may be TRBD1 (5 bases). Germline CDR1 reads SNHLY; CDR2 reads FYNNEI. The CDR3 sequence is 15 residues long. V was trimmed by 7 bases and J by 1 base, leaving 16 bases between them. The CDR3 nucleotides are TGTGCCAGCACTCGGGAGGGACTGAATAACTATGGCTACACCTTC. Translating it yields CASTREGLNNYGYTF.

This clonotype was seen a handful of times. The genes are TRBV9 and TRBJ2-7; 9 bases line up with TRBD1. Germline CDR1 SGDLS, CDR2 YYNGEE. The CDR3 has 14 residues. V shed 3 bases and J 3 bases; nucleotides not matched to a gene: 4. In DNA form, the CDR3 reads TGTGCCAGCAGCGCCAGACAGGGGGGCTACGAGCAGTACTTC. Protein: CASSARQGGYEQYF. The full variable domain, with the rest looked up from reference TRBV9 and TRBJ2-7, is DSGVTQTPKHLITATGQRVTLRCSPRSGDLSVYWYQQSLDQGLQFLIQYYNGEERAKGNILERFSAQQFPDLHSELNLSSLELGDSALYFCASSARQGGYEQYFGPGTRLTVT.

This clonotype was recorded at least ten times. V usage is TRBV28 and J usage is TRBJ1-1, with a tentative D call TRBD1 (5 bases). Germline V gene sequence: CDR1 MDHEN, CDR2 SYDVKM. Between the trimmed V and J ends, which lost 3 bases and 5 bases, there was a span of 13 bases. This CDR3 has 14 amino acids. The CDR3 here is CASSFSRGRTEAFF. For the CDR3, the DNA is TGTGCCAGCAGTTTTTCTCGGGGCAGGACTGAAGCTTTCTTT.

The chain uses TRBV6-5 and TRBJ2-5; 8 nucleotides line up with TRBD2. The germline V gene encodes CDR1 MNHEY and CDR2 SVGAGI. Trimming removed 0 bases from V and 2 bases from J; junction bases left unmatched: 8. This CDR3 comprises 17 residues. The CDR3 coding sequence is TGTGCCAGCAGTTACTCAATTAGCGGGAATCATCAAGAGACCCAGTACTTC. Encoded protein: CASSYSISGNHQETQYF.

Only a few counts were recorded for this clonotype. This rearrangement joins TRBV19 to TRBJ1-2, with D uncertain. V lost 7 bases to trimming and J lost 4 bases, with 22 bases between them. The germline V gene encodes CDR1 LNHDA and CDR2 SQIVND (reference sequence). CDR3 length: 16 amino acids. CDR3 residues: CASTDLERKLSYGYTF. The CDR3 DNA follows: TGTGCCAGTACCGATCTGGAGAGAAAACTTAGCTATGGCTACACCTTC.

This clonotype appeared many times. In DNA, the CDR3 is TGCAGCGTTGAAGGGCCTGGAAACACCATATATTTT. Encoded protein: CSVEGPGNTIYF. The V and J genes are TRBV29-1 and TRBJ1-3; D remains unclear. This CDR3 comprises 12 residues. Looked up from germline, CDR1 is SQVTM and CDR2 is ANQGSEA. Trimming removed 1 base from V and 2 bases from J, with 3 bases in between. The whole variable domain, filled in from reference TRBV29-1 and TRBJ1-3, reads SAVISQKPSRDICQRGTSLTIQCQVDSQVTMMFWYRQQPGQSLTLIATANQGSEATYESGFVIDKFPISRPNLTFSTLTVSNMSPEDSSIYLCSVEGPGNTIYFGEGSWLTVV.

This clonotype occurred many times. The chain couples TRBV20-1 to TRBJ2-7, with TRBD2 matching over 13 bases. CDR3 size: 16 residues. V lost 1 base and J lost 2; bases outside the gene matches: 5. Germline-derived CDR1 and CDR2 are DFQATT and SNEGSKA (reference sequence). The CDR3 sequence: CSARGLAGGHPYEQYF. The CDR3, as DNA: TGCAGTGCTAGAGGACTAGCGGGAGGACATCCCTACGAGCAGTACTTC.

This clonotype was counted between two and nine times. The chain links TRBV14 to TRBJ2-3; D possibly uses TRBD1 or TRBD2 (5 bases each). The CDR3 runs 18 residues. CDR1 is SGHDN and CDR2 is FVKESK in the germline V gene. V was trimmed by 0 bases and J by 2 bases, leaving 18 bases between them. CDR3 bases: TGTGCCAGCAGCCAAGAAACAGGAGGCGCCGTTTACACAGATACGCAGTATTTT. The encoded protein is CASSQETGGAVYTDTQYF.

This clonotype was counted at least ten times. The chain couples TRBV28 to TRBJ2-7, with 12 bases lining up with TRBD2. Trimming took 2 bases from V and 3 from J; bases not matched to a gene: 8. This CDR3 contains 17 residues. The germline CDR1 and CDR2 sequences are MDHEN and SYDVKM. The CDR3 sequence: CASSLTLTSGSFYEQYF. Written as DNA, the CDR3 is TGTGCCAGCAGTTTAACTCTGACTAGCGGGAGTTTCTACGAGCAGTACTTC.

The V gene is TRBV20-1, the J gene TRBJ2-1; TRBD2 aligns across 10 bases. Germline values: CDR1 DFQATT, CDR2 SNEGSKA (reference sequence). The junction had 7 bases not matched to a gene; V was cut back by 0 bases and J by 5 bases. The CDR3 covers 16 residues. CDR3 loop: CSARDPRTSGNNEQFF. CDR3 DNA: TGCAGTGCTAGAGATCCCCGTACTAGCGGGAACAATGAGCAGTTCTTC.

The table lists this clonotype with many counts. This rearrangement joins TRBV2 to TRBJ1-2; D call uncertain. The V end lost 5 bases, the J end lost 8 bases, and 15 bases lay between the germline ends. Germline-derived CDR1 and CDR2 are SNHLY and FYNNEI. This CDR3 contains 13 residues. The DNA for the CDR3 is TGTGCCAGCAGTCGAACACTCCCCGGAGGCTACACCTTC. As protein: CASSRTLPGGYTF.

The V call is TRBV19, the J call TRBJ1-1, with TRBD1 as a possible D gene (5 bases). This CDR3 contains 12 residues. Germline V gene sequence: CDR1 LNHDA, CDR2 SQIVND (reference sequence). V gave up 7 bases and J gave up 4 bases, with 10 bases separating them. CDR3 loop: CASTDRRTEAFF. The CDR3, as DNA: TGTGCCAGTACTGACAGACGCACTGAAGCTTTCTTT.

The rearrangement links TRBV12-3 or TRBV12-4 to TRBJ2-7; D possibly corresponds to TRBD1 (6 bases). The CDR3 spans 14 residues. V was cut by 2 bases and J by 5 bases, with 13 bases left in between. The CDR3 sequence is CASSLTHRANEQYF. The CDR3 nucleotides are TGTGCCAGCAGTTTAACCCACAGGGCCAACGAGCAGTACTTC.